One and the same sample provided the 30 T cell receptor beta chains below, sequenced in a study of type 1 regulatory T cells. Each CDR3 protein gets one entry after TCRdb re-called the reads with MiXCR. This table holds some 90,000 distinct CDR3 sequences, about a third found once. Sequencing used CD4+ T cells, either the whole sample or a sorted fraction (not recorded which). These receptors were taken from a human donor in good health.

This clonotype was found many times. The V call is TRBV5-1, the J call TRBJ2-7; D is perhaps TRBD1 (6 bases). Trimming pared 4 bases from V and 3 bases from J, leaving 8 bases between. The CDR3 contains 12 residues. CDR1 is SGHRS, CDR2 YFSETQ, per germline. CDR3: CASSRTDYEQYF. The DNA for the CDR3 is TGCGCCAGCAGCAGGACAGACTACGAGCAGTACTTC.

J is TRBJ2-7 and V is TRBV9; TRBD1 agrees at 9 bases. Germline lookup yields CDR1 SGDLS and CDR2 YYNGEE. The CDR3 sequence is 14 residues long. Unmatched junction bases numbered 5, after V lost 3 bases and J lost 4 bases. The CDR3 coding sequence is TGTGCCAGCAGCGAGGGGACAGGGTCTTACGAGCAGTACTTC. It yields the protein CASSEGTGSYEQYF.

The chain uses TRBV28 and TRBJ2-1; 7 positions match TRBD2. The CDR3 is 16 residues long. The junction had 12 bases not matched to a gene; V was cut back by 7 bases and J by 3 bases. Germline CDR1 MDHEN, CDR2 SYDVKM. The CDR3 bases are TGTGCCAGCATCAATCGGGCTAGCGGCCTCTACAATGAGCAGTTCTTC. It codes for CASINRASGLYNEQFF.

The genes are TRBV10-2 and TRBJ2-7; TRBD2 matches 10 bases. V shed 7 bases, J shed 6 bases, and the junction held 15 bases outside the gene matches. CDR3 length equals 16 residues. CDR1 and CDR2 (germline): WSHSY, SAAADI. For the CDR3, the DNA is TGCGCCAGCACCAGCCGGACCGGGACTAGCGACTCCGAGCAGTACTTC. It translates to CASTSRTGTSDSEQYF.

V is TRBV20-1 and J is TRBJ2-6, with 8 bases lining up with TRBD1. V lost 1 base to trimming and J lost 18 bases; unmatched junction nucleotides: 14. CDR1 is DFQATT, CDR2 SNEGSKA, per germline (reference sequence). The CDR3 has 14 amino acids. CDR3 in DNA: TGCAGTGCTAGAGTCCCGGGACAGGACCCTCTACAGACTTTC. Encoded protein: CSARVPGQDPLQTF.

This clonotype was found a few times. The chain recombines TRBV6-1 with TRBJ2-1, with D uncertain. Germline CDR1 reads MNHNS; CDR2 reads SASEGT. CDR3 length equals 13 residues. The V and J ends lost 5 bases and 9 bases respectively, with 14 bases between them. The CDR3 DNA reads TGTGCCAGCAGTAAAACCTTAGAATCTGAGCAGTTCTTC. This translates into CASSKTLESEQFF.

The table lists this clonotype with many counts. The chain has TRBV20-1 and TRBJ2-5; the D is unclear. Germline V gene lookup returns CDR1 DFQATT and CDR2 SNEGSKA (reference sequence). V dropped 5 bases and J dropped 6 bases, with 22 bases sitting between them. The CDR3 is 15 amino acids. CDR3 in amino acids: CSAPLGPKTFKTQYF. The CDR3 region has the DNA TGCAGTGCTCCGTTGGGCCCGAAGACGTTTAAGACCCAGTACTTC.

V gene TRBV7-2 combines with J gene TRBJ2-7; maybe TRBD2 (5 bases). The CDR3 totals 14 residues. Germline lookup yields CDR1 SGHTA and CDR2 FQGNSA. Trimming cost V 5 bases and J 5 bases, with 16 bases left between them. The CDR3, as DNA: TGTGCCAGCAGCGTACTAGTCTCGGTGAACGAGCAGTACTTC. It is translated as CASSVLVSVNEQYF.

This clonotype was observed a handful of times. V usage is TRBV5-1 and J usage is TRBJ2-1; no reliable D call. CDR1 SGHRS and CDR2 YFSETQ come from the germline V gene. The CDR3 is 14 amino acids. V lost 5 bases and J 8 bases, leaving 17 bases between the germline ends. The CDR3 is CASRRRENSYEQFF. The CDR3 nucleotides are TGCGCCAGCAGGAGAAGAGAGAATTCTTATGAGCAGTTCTTC.

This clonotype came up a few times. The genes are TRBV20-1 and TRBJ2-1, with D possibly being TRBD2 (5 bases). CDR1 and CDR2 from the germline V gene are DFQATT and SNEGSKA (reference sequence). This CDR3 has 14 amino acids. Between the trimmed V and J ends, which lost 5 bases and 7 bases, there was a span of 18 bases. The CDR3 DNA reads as TGCAGTGCTCCAAGGTGGGGAGCAGAGAATGAGCAGTTCTTC. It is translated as CSAPRWGAENEQFF.

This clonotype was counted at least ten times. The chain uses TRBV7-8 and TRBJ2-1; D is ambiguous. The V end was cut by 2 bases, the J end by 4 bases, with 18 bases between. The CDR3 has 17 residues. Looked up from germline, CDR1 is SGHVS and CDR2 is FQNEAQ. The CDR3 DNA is TGTGCCAGCAGCTTAAGGGCCCCGCACTATGATTACAATGAGCAGTTCTTC. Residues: CASSLRAPHYDYNEQFF.

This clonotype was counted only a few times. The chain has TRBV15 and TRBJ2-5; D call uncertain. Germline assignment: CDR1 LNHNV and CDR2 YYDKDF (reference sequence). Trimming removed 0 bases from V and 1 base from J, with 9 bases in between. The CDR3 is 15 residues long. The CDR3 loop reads CATSRDPGFQETQYF. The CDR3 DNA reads TGTGCCACCAGCAGAGATCCCGGATTCCAAGAGACCCAGTACTTC.

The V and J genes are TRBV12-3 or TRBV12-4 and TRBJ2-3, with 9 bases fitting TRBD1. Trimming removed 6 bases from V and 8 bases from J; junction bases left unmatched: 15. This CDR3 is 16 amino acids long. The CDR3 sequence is CASSPTGTGFQGTQYF. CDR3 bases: TGTGCCAGCAGCCCCACCGGGACAGGGTTCCAGGGTACGCAGTATTTT.

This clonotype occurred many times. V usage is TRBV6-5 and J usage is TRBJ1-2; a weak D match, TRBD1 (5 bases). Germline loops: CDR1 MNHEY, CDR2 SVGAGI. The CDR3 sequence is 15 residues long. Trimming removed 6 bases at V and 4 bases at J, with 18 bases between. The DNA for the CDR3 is TGTGCCAGCAGGGACGGCGGTGGGGGAGGCTATGGCTACACCTTC. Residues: CASRDGGGGGYGYTF.

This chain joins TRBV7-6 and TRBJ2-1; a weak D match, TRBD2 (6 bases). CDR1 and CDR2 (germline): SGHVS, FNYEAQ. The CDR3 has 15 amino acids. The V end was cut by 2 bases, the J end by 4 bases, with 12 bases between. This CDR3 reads CASSLSSGSYNEQFF. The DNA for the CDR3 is TGTGCCAGCAGCTTAAGTTCCGGGAGTTACAATGAGCAGTTCTTC. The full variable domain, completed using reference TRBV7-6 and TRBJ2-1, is GAGVSQSPRYKVTKRGQDVALRCDPISGHVSLYWYRQALGQGPEFLTYFNYEAQQDKSGLPNDRFSAERPEGSISTLTIQRTEQRDSAMYRCASSLSSGSYNEQFFGPGTRLTVL.

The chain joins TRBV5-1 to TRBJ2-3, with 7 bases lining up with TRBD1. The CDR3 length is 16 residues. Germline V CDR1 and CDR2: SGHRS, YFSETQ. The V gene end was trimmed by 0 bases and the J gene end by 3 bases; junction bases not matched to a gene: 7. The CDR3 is CASSLERGLETDTQYF. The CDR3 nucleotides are TGCGCCAGCAGCTTGGAAAGGGGGCTAGAAACAGATACGCAGTATTTT.

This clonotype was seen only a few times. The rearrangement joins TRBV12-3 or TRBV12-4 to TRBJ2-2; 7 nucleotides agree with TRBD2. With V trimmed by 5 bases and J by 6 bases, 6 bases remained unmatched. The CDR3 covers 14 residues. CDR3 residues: CASSPRERSGELFF. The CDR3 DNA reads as TGTGCCAGCAGTCCGCGGGAGAGGTCCGGGGAGCTGTTTTTT.

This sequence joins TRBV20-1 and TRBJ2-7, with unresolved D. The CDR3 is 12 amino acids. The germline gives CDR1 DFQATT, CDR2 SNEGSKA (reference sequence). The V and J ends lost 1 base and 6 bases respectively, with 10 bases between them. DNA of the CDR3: TGCAGTGCTAGAGTTCGTCCGGGCGAGCAGTACTTC. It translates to CSARVRPGEQYF.

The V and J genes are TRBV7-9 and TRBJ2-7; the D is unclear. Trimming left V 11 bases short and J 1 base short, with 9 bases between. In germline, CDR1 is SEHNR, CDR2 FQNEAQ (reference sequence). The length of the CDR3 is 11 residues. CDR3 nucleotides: TGTGCCGTATACCGATCCTACGAGCAGTACTTC. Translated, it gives CAVYRSYEQYF.

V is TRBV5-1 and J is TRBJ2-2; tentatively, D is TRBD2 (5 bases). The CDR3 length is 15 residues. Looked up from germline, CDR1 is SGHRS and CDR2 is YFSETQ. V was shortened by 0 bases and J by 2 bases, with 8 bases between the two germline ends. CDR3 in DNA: TGCGCCAGCAGCTTGGTAGGAGGAAACACCGGGGAGCTGTTTTTT. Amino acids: CASSLVGGNTGELFF.

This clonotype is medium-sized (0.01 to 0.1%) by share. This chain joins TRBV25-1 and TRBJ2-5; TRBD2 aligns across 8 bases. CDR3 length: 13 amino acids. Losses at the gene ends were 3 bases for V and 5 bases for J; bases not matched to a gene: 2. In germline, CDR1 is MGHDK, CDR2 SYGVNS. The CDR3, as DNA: TGTGCCAGCAGTGACCGACTAGCGGAGACCCAGTACTTC. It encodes CASSDRLAETQYF.

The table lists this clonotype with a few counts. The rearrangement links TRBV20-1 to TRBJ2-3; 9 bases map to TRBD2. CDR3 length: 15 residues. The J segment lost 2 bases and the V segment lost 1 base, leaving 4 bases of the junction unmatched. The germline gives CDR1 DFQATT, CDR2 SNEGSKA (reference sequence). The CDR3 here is CSARVPSGATDTQYF. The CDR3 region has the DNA TGCAGTGCTAGAGTGCCTAGCGGGGCCACAGATACGCAGTATTTT.

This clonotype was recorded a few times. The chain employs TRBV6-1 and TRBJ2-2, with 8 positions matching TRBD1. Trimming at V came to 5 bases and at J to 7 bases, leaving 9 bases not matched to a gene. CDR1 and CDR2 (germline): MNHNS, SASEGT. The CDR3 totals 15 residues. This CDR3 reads CASSNPGQVLGELFF. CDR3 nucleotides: TGTGCCAGCAGTAATCCGGGACAGGTTCTCGGGGAGCTGTTTTTT.

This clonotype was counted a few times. CDR3 amino acids: CACIRGALREQYF. For the CDR3, the DNA is TGTGCCTGTATTCGCGGCGCACTACGCGAGCAGTACTTC. The chain uses TRBV30 and TRBJ2-7; D ambiguous. CDR3 length: 13 amino acids. Germline CDR1 reads GTSNPN; CDR2 reads SVGIG (reference sequence). The germline V and J ends were trimmed by 6 bases and 6 bases, with 18 bases remaining between them.

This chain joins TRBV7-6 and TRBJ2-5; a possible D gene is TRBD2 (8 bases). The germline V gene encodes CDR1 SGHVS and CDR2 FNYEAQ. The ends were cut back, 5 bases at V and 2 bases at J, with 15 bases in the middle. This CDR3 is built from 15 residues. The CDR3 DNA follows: TGTGCCAGCAGCCCGACAGGGACTAGACAAGAGACCCAGTACTTC. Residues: CASSPTGTRQETQYF.

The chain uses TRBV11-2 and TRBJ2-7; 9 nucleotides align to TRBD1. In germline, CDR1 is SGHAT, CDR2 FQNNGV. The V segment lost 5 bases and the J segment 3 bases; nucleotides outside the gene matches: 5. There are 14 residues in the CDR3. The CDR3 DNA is TGTGCCAGCAGCCACAGGGGGCTAGTCTACGAGCAGTACTTC. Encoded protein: CASSHRGLVYEQYF.

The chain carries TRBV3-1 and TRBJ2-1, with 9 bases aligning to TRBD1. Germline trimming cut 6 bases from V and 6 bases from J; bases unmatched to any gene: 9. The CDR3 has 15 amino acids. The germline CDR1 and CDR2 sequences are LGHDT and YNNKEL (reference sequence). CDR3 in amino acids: CASSGGQGLGNEQFF. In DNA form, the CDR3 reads TGTGCCAGCAGTGGCGGACAGGGGTTGGGCAATGAGCAGTTCTTC.

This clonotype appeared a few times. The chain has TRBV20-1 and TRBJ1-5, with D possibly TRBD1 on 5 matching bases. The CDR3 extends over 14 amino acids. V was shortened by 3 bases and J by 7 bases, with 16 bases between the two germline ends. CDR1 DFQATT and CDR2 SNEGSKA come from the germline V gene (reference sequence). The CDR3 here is CSASYSGGGQPQHF. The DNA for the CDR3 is TGCAGTGCTAGCTACTCGGGGGGAGGGCAGCCCCAGCATTTT.

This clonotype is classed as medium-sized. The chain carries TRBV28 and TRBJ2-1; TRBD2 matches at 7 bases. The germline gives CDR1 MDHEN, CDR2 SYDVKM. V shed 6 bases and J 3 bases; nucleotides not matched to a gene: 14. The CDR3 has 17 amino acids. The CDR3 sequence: CASSPGGGSLFYNEQFF. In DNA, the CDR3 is TGTGCCAGCAGCCCGGGCGGCGGGAGCCTTTTCTACAATGAGCAGTTCTTC. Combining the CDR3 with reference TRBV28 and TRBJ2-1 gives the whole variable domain DVKVTQSSRYLVKRTGEKVFLECVQDMDHENMFWYRQDPGLGLRLIYFSYDVKMKEKGDIPEGYSVSREKKERFSLILESASTNQTSMYLCASSPGGGSLFYNEQFFGPGTRLTVL.

CDR3 protein: CASSPRGTGVSEQYF. The CDR3 nucleotides read TGTGCCAGCTCACCACGAGGGACAGGGGTGAGCGAGCAGTACTTC. The chain carries TRBV18 and TRBJ2-7; 10 nucleotides align to TRBD1. Germline V gives CDR1 KGHSH, CDR2 LQKENI. The CDR3 runs to 15 residues. V lost 1 base and J lost 6; bases outside the gene matches: 6.